Below, 25 T cell receptor beta chains from the same sample are listed, as sequenced in a study of blood T cell repertoires in COVID-19. Profiling relied on immunoSEQ multiplex PCR, and the TCRdb table lists in-frame clones only, not all of them. Of over 200,000 clones in the sample, 86% were seen once. Input material: peripheral blood. Every receptor here comes from a man between 35 and 55 years old who had recovered from COVID-19.

V usage is TRBV29-1 and J usage is TRBJ1-2; tentatively, D is TRBD1 (5 bases). The germline CDR1 and CDR2 sequences are SQVTM and ANQGSEA. The length of the CDR3 is 11 residues. V was shortened by 7 bases and J by 1 base, with 7 bases between the two germline ends. CDR3 region: CSGQGNYGYTF. The CDR3 DNA sequence: TGCAGCGGCCAGGGTAACTATGGCTACACCTTC.

The rearrangement joins TRBV15 to TRBJ2-1; TRBD2 matches 10 bases. The trim removed 3 bases at V and 7 bases at J, leaving 6 bases unmatched. The length of the CDR3 is 15 residues. Germline loops: CDR1 LNHNV, CDR2 YYDKDF (reference sequence). CDR3 loop: CATSSLAGVGNEQFF. CDR3 coding DNA: TGTGCCACCAGCAGCCTAGCGGGAGTAGGGAATGAGCAGTTCTTC.

This clone was observed a handful of times. The chain employs TRBV7-9 and TRBJ1-6; the D gene is possibly TRBD1 (6 bases). CDR1 is SEHNR and CDR2 is FQNEAQ in the germline V gene (reference sequence). Deletions cut 3 bases from V and 7 bases from J, with 10 bases between. The CDR3 is 14 amino acids. This CDR3 reads CASSFNRENSPLHF. The CDR3 region has the DNA TGTGCCAGCAGCTTTAACAGGGAAAATTCACCCCTCCACTTT. The entire variable domain, with the rest obtained from reference TRBV7-9 and TRBJ1-6, is as follows: DTGVSQNPRHKITKRGQNVTFRCDPISEHNRLYWYRQTLGQGPEFLTYFQNEAQLEKSRLLSDRFSAERPKGSFSTLEIQRTEQGDSAMYLCASSFNRENSPLHFGNGTRLTVT.

Comments on this clone: The junction departs from the called germline gene at one end, perhaps through a read error. The V gene is TRBV7-9, the J gene TRBJ2-2; TRBD1 is a possible D gene (6 bases). Germline V gene sequence: CDR1 SEHNR, CDR2 FQNEAQ (reference sequence). The CDR3 length is 16 residues. CDR3 residues: CASSHDRTQNTGELFF. CDR3 bases: TGTGCCAGCAGCCATGACAGGACACAGAACACTGGGGAGCTGTTTTTT.

The genes are TRBV12-3 or TRBV12-4 and TRBJ2-4; a possible D gene is TRBD2 (5 bases). The V end lost 8 bases, the J end lost 4 bases, and 12 bases lay between the germline ends. The CDR3 has 13 amino acids. The CDR3 DNA sequence: TGTGCCAGCGGCCCCCGAGGGAAAAACATTCAGTACTTC. Its translation: CASGPRGKNIQYF.

The chain joins TRBV14 to TRBJ2-5; D may be TRBD2 (6 bases). The CDR3 sequence is 13 residues long. V lost 3 bases to trimming and J lost 9 bases, with 14 bases between them. Germline CDR1 and CDR2: SGHDN and FVKESK. The CDR3 coding sequence is TGTGCCAGCAGCCATCGACCCGGCGGGGCCCAGTACTTC. Translation gives CASSHRPGGAQYF. The variable domain in full, completed from reference TRBV14 and TRBJ2-5, reads EAGVTQFPSHSVIEKGQTVTLRCDPISGHDNLYWYRRVMGKEIKFLLHFVKESKQDESGMPNNRFLAERTGGTYSTLKVQPAELEDSGVYFCASSHRPGGAQYFGPGTRLLVL.

The chain joins TRBV10-2 to TRBJ1-5; D is perhaps TRBD1 (6 bases). Trimming left V 2 bases short and J 6 bases short, with 14 bases between. The CDR3 is made up of 15 amino acids. The germline CDR1 and CDR2 sequences are WSHSY and SAAADI. In nucleotides, the CDR3 is TGCGCCAGCAGTGAGAGGGGGATACAGAGTCAGCCCCAGCATTTT. This gives the protein CASSERGIQSQPQHF.

This clone was detected only a few times. The DNA of the CDR3 is TGCGCCAGCAGTGGGACTGGTTACAATGAGCAGTTCTTC. Translation gives CASSGTGYNEQFF. The genes are TRBV10-1 and TRBJ2-1, with a tentative D call TRBD2 (5 bases). Germline CDR1 reads WNHNN; CDR2 reads SYGVQD (reference sequence). The CDR3 totals 13 residues. V gave up 4 bases and J gave up 4 bases, with 8 bases separating them.

The genes are TRBV15 and TRBJ1-1; D is undetermined. The CDR3 spans 13 residues. Trimming removed 0 bases from V and 6 bases from J, with 8 bases in between. CDR1 LNHNV and CDR2 YYDKDF come from the germline V gene (reference sequence). In DNA form, the CDR3 reads TGTGCCACCAGCAGAGATAATTTCGCTGAAGCTTTCTTT. Translating gives CATSRDNFAEAFF.

The V gene is TRBV19, the J gene TRBJ2-3, with D hard to call. V shed 7 bases and J shed 2 bases, with 10 bases lying between them. Per germline, CDR1 LNHDA and CDR2 SQIVND (reference sequence). The length of the CDR3 is 13 residues. DNA for the CDR3: TGTGCCAGTACGGGTAGTTACACAGATACGCAGTATTTT. Its translation: CASTGSYTDTQYF.

The V call is TRBV5-8, the J call TRBJ2-3; D possibly corresponds to TRBD2 (6 bases). CDR3 size: 15 residues. CDR1 is SGHTS and CDR2 is YDEGEE in the germline V gene. V was pared by 5 bases and J by 7 bases, with 20 bases between. The CDR3 is CASRPRLETVHTQYF. CDR3 DNA: TGTGCCAGCAGACCTCGACTAGAAACTGTACATACGCAGTATTTT.

The chain employs TRBV12-3 or TRBV12-4 and TRBJ2-1; D remains unclear. The CDR3 sequence is 12 residues long. V lost 3 bases to trimming and J lost 5 bases, with 5 bases between them. The CDR3 reads CASSFFNNEQFF. CDR3 nucleotides: TGTGCCAGCAGTTTTTTTAACAATGAGCAGTTCTTC.

Of note for this clone: Compared with germline, one end of the junction differs, possibly owing to a read error. The rearrangement links TRBV6-2 or TRBV6-3 to TRBJ1-5, with D possibly TRBD1 on 6 matching bases. CDR3 size: 17 residues. Germline CDR1 is MNHEY and CDR2 is SVGEGT. CDR3 coding DNA: TGTGCCAGCAGTTCCGGACCTCAGGGGTGGGTTAATCAGCCCCAACATTTT. Translated: CASSSGPQGWVNQPQHF.

The chain couples TRBV5-5 to TRBJ1-2, with TRBD1 identical over 7 bases. This CDR3 spans 15 amino acids. V gave up 0 bases and J gave up 8 bases; unmatched junction bases: 10. The germline V gene has CDR1 SGHKS and CDR2 YYEKEE (reference sequence). The CDR3 reads CASSLAGQLALGYTF. The CDR3 DNA sequence: TGTGCCAGCAGCTTGGCGGGACAGCTTGCTTTAGGCTACACCTTC.

This chain uses TRBV19 with TRBJ1-5; no clear D gene. The V gene's germline CDR1 is LNHDA and CDR2 SQIVND (reference sequence). V lost 0 bases, J lost 0 bases, and 9 bases lay in between. The CDR3 sequence is 16 residues long. The CDR3 loop is CASSIEGGLSNQPQHF. The CDR3 DNA reads TGTGCCAGTAGTATAGAAGGAGGGCTTAGCAATCAGCCCCAGCATTTT.

The chain recombines TRBV5-6 with TRBJ1-5; 7 nucleotides line up with TRBD1. The CDR3 sequence is 16 residues long. CDR1 SGHDT and CDR2 YYEEEE come from the germline V gene. Trimming cost V 4 bases and J 0 bases; bases outside gene matches: 7. The CDR3 bases are TGTGCCAGCAGCGCTCGACAGGGAGATAGCAATCAGCCCCAGCATTTT. Its translation is CASSARQGDSNQPQHF.

This chain joins TRBV19 and TRBJ1-1; unclear D gene. V was clipped by 2 bases and J by 1 base, with 8 bases between them. The germline gives CDR1 LNHDA, CDR2 SQIVND (reference sequence). The CDR3 length is 14 residues. Here the CDR3 reads CASSINSGNTEAFF. CDR3 nucleotides: TGTGCCAGTAGTATAAACTCGGGGAACACTGAAGCTTTCTTT.

This clone has a single count. V usage is TRBV11-3 and J usage is TRBJ2-2; 8 bases are shared with TRBD1. Losses at the gene ends were 1 base for V and 5 bases for J; bases not matched to a gene: 3. The CDR3 contains 15 residues. The germline V gene has CDR1 SGHNT and CDR2 YENEEA. DNA for the CDR3: TGTGCCAGCAGCTTAGCAGGGGGCATGACCGGGGAGCTGTTTTTT. This translates into CASSLAGGMTGELFF. Complete variable domain (other parts from reference TRBV11-3 and TRBJ2-2): EAGVVQSPRYKIIEKKQPVAFWCNPISGHNTLYWYLQNLGQGPELLIRYENEEAVDDSQLPKDRFSAERLKGVDSTLKIQPAELGDSAVYLCASSLAGGMTGELFFGEGSRLTVL.

The J gene is TRBJ2-7, the V gene TRBV10-3, with TRBD1 matching over 8 bases. The CDR3 extends over 16 amino acids. In germline, CDR1 is ENHRY, CDR2 SYGVKD. The junction had 9 bases not matched to a gene; V was cut back by 3 bases and J by 2 bases. The CDR3 loop reads CAISDPGQGAAYEQYF. The CDR3 DNA reads TGTGCCATCAGTGACCCTGGCCAGGGGGCGGCCTACGAGCAGTACTTC.

V is TRBV2 and J is TRBJ2-5; no clear D gene. Trimming removed 4 bases from V and 5 bases from J, with 8 bases in between. Looked up from germline, CDR1 is SNHLY and CDR2 is FYNNEI. This CDR3 has 12 residues. The DNA of the CDR3 is TGTGCCAGCAGTGTTGTCCCGGAGACCCAGTACTTC. This translates into CASSVVPETQYF.

The V and J genes are TRBV11-3 and TRBJ2-1; 8 bases match TRBD2. CDR1 and CDR2 from the germline V gene are SGHNT and YENEEA. The CDR3 has 16 amino acids. V shed 5 bases, J shed 5 bases, and the junction held 11 bases outside the gene matches. The CDR3 loop is CASSLGGTRGNNEQFF. CDR3 sequence (DNA): TGTGCCAGCAGCCTTGGAGGGACTAGGGGAAACAATGAGCAGTTCTTC. Full variable domain (rest looked up from reference TRBV11-3 and TRBJ2-1): EAGVVQSPRYKIIEKKQPVAFWCNPISGHNTLYWYLQNLGQGPELLIRYENEEAVDDSQLPKDRFSAERLKGVDSTLKIQPAELGDSAVYLCASSLGGTRGNNEQFFGPGTRLTVL.

The V and J genes are TRBV24-1 and TRBJ2-4; D is ambiguous. The CDR3 totals 16 residues. Trimming pared 8 bases from V and 0 bases from J, leaving 16 bases between. Germline V CDR1 and CDR2: KGHDR, SFDVKD. In DNA, the CDR3 is TGTGCCACCATTCATGACAAAGTACTAGCCAAAAACATTCAGTACTTC. Protein product: CATIHDKVLAKNIQYF.

The chain links TRBV2 to TRBJ1-2; 8 nucleotides match TRBD1. V dropped 7 bases and J dropped 8; count of bases not matched to a gene: 6. CDR3 length: 12 residues. Per the germline V gene, CDR1 is SNHLY and CDR2 is FYNNEI. The CDR3 loop is CASTGQGLGYTF. The CDR3 bases are TGTGCCAGCACCGGACAGGGTTTGGGCTACACCTTC.

The chain has TRBV4-3 and TRBJ2-3; D ambiguous. CDR3 length equals 13 residues. CDR1 is LGHNA, CDR2 YSLEER, per germline. Between the trimmed V and J ends, which lost 1 base and 4 bases, there was a span of 6 bases. The CDR3 bases are TGCGCCAGCAGCCAAGTTATCTCAGATACGCAGTATTTT. Protein: CASSQVISDTQYF.

This clone was observed a few times. The CDR3 region has the DNA TGTGCCAGCAGTCTCCTCCGTACGGGTGAAGCTTTCTTT. The encoded protein is CASSLLRTGEAFF. This sequence joins TRBV6-5 and TRBJ1-1; the D is unclear. Trimming pared 5 bases from V and 7 bases from J, leaving 14 bases between. The CDR3 sequence is 13 residues long. The germline gives CDR1 MNHEY, CDR2 SVGAGI.